These 20 T cell receptor beta chains were sequenced from one sample in a study of PD-1 blockade in classical Hodgkin lymphoma. The patients all showed relapse after autologous stem cell transplantation, while their brentuximab vedotin exposure varied. The CD8+ T cells came from thawed PBMCs through magnetic negative selection. Using immunoSEQ multiplex PCR, the repertoire was profiled, and TCRdb retains in-frame clones only, with some absent. The sample comprises some 4,600 clones, about 80% of which are singletons, and approximately 25% rests with the top ten. This sample comprised CD8+ T cells from blood, obtained at baseline. All receptors derive from a human donor with classical Hodgkin lymphoma.

The chain has TRBV2 and TRBJ2-4; D is ambiguous. V was pared by 11 bases and J by 2 bases, with 10 bases between. The CDR3 extends over 12 amino acids. Germline CDR1 is SNHLY and CDR2 is FYNNEI. The CDR3: CAALGPKNIQYF. The DNA for the CDR3 is TGTGCCGCTCTGGGCCCCAAAAACATTCAGTACTTC.

This chain joins TRBV28 and TRBJ1-4; D not resolved. Germline V gene sequence: CDR1 MDHEN, CDR2 SYDVKM. The length of the CDR3 is 18 residues. Deletions cut 2 bases from V and 3 bases from J, with 19 bases between. DNA for the CDR3: TGTGCCAGCAGTTTACCCCCGGGCTACGCCACCTCTAATGAAAAACTGTTTTTT. Residues: CASSLPPGYATSNEKLFF.

The genes are TRBV9 and TRBJ2-3; tentative D call: TRBD1 (6 bases). This CDR3 has 14 amino acids. Trimming took 0 bases from V and 6 from J, leaving 11 bases between them. CDR1 is SGDLS and CDR2 is YYNGEE in the germline V gene. The CDR3 spells CASSVVAGADTQYF. CDR3 nucleotide sequence: TGTGCCAGCAGCGTAGTTGCAGGGGCGGATACGCAGTATTTT.

V and J are TRBV5-1 and TRBJ1-2; D is perhaps TRBD1 (5 bases). The germline V gene has CDR1 SGHRS and CDR2 YFSETQ. CDR3 length equals 14 residues. The V end was cut by 5 bases, the J end by 5 bases, with 16 bases between. CDR3 sequence: CASSRDESGYGYTF. The CDR3 DNA follows: TGCGCCAGCAGTCGGGACGAAAGTGGGTATGGCTACACCTTC.

The chain uses TRBV5-4 and TRBJ1-1, with 8 bases identical to TRBD1. The CDR3 runs 15 residues. Germline loops: CDR1 SGHNT, CDR2 YYREEE (reference sequence). The V and J ends lost 5 bases and 0 bases, in that order; junction bases with no gene match: 6. CDR3 sequence: CASRIGQGMNTEAFF. CDR3 bases: TGTGCCAGCAGAATCGGACAGGGAATGAACACTGAAGCTTTCTTT.

In this sample, this clone turned up once. The chain combines TRBV5-8 with TRBJ2-7; D call uncertain. CDR3 size: 15 residues. Trimming took 4 bases from V and 1 from J, leaving 15 bases between them. CDR1 and CDR2 from the germline V gene are SGHTS and YDEGEE. CDR3 DNA sequence: TGTGCCAGCAGCAATGACGGTAGCAGTTCCTACGAGCAGTACTTC. Encoded protein: CASSNDGSSSYEQYF. Complete variable domain (other parts from reference TRBV5-8 and TRBJ2-7): EAGVTQSPTHLIKTRGQQATLRCSPISGHTSVYWYQQALGLGLQFLLWYDEGEERNRGNFPPRFSGRQFPNYSSELNVNALELEDSALYLCASSNDGSSSYEQYFGPGTRLTVT.

This clone occurred a few times. This chain connects TRBV28 to TRBJ1-5; no clear D. The germline V gene has CDR1 MDHEN and CDR2 SYDVKM. V was pared by 6 bases and J by 3 bases, with 12 bases between. The CDR3 spans 14 residues. The CDR3 DNA reads as TGTGCCAGCAGGGACGACACCAACAATCAGCCCCAGCATTTT. Its protein product is CASRDDTNNQPQHF.

The genes are TRBV6-5 and TRBJ2-1, with 7 nucleotides matching TRBD2. The J segment lost 11 bases and the V segment lost 2 bases, leaving 9 bases of the junction unmatched. This CDR3 comprises 14 residues. The germline gives CDR1 MNHEY, CDR2 SVGAGI. The CDR3 bases are TGTGCCAGCAGTTACCTGTCAAGCGGGGTTAAGCAGTTCTTC. This encodes CASSYLSSGVKQFF.

J is TRBJ2-4 and V is TRBV28, with D possibly matching TRBD2 (6 bases). CDR3 length equals 13 residues. Trimming took off 4 bases at V and 3 bases at J, with 7 bases between the two ends. Germline V lookup: CDR1 MDHEN, CDR2 SYDVKM. This CDR3 reads CASSWGDKNIQYF. The CDR3 DNA reads TGTGCCAGCAGTTGGGGGGACAAAAACATTCAGTACTTC.

This chain connects TRBV9 to TRBJ2-7; D unclear. The germline CDR1 and CDR2 sequences are SGDLS and YYNGEE. V lost 3 bases and J lost 0, with 10 bases in between. The CDR3 runs 14 residues. CDR3 sequence (DNA): TGTGCCAGCAGCGGTAGCCAGAACTCCTACGAGCAGTACTTC. This translates into CASSGSQNSYEQYF.

The chain employs TRBV5-6 and TRBJ2-7; 7 bases agree with TRBD1. Germline trimming cut 5 bases from V and 2 bases from J; bases unmatched to any gene: 10. Germline V CDR1 and CDR2: SGHDT, YYEEEE. The CDR3 has 15 residues. CDR3 bases: TGTGCCAGCAGTACGGGGACAGACGAAACCTACGAGCAGTACTTC. As protein: CASSTGTDETYEQYF.

A note on this clone: Since no conserved phenylalanine or tryptophan closes the CDR3, a read error is the likely cause. The limits of the CDR3 on the DNA are not certain, so only TCRdb's listed CDR3 is given. This chain links TRBV9 with TRBJ2-7; TRBD1 is the table's D call, not checked against the DNA. From its first to its last residue, the CDR3 has 11 amino acids. Germline V gene lookup returns CDR1 SGDLS and CDR2 YYNGEE. This CDR3 is CASSAKGQGVI.

This clone was counted a few times. V is TRBV18 and J is TRBJ1-2; D remains ambiguous. CDR1 is KGHSH, CDR2 LQKENI, per germline. CDR3 length: 13 residues. The germline V and J ends were trimmed by 3 bases and 4 bases, with 9 bases remaining between them. The DNA of the CDR3 is TGTGCCAGCTCACCTTCACTCCCCTATGGCTACACCTTC. Its protein is CASSPSLPYGYTF.

The gene calls are TRBV6-6 and TRBJ2-7; 10 positions match TRBD1. This CDR3 region has 16 residues. Germline values: CDR1 MNHNY, CDR2 SVGAGI (reference sequence). J was trimmed by 4 bases and V by 2 bases; bases with no gene match: 8. The CDR3 sequence: CASSYAVGTGDYEQYF. The CDR3 coding sequence is TGTGCCAGCAGTTACGCTGTGGGGACAGGGGATTACGAGCAGTACTTC.

The CDR3 region is CASSLGQGGGETQYF. The CDR3, as DNA: TGTGCCAGCAGCTTAGGACAGGGAGGAGGGGAGACCCAGTACTTC. The chain employs TRBV7-9 and TRBJ2-5; weak D call: TRBD1 (7 bases). CDR3 length: 15 amino acids. Germline CDR1 SEHNR, CDR2 FQNEAQ (reference sequence). The V end lost 1 base, the J end lost 5 bases, and 14 bases lay between the germline ends.

This chain joins TRBV6-5 and TRBJ2-5, with 7 bases fitting TRBD2. J lost 1 base, V lost 7 bases, and 6 bases had no gene match. The length of the CDR3 is 14 residues. Germline CDR1 and CDR2: MNHEY and SVGAGI. The CDR3: CASNPGGGQETQYF. The CDR3 region has the DNA TGTGCCAGCAACCCTGGGGGGGGCCAAGAGACCCAGTACTTC.

The chain couples TRBV9 to TRBJ2-7; D remains ambiguous. Germline CDR1 SGDLS, CDR2 YYNGEE. CDR3 length: 14 residues. V dropped 2 bases and J dropped 2 bases, with 11 bases sitting between them. This CDR3 reads CASSVDASPYEQYF. For the CDR3, the DNA is TGTGCCAGCAGCGTCGACGCCAGCCCCTACGAGCAGTACTTC. The full variable domain, completed using reference TRBV9 and TRBJ2-7, is DSGVTQTPKHLITATGQRVTLRCSPRSGDLSVYWYQQSLDQGLQFLIQYYNGEERAKGNILERFSAQQFPDLHSELNLSSLELGDSALYFCASSVDASPYEQYFGPGTRLTVT.

The chain couples TRBV2 to TRBJ1-4, with TRBD1 matching over 9 bases. With 6 bases clipped from V and 7 bases from J, the junction kept 6 bases outside the gene matches. CDR1 and CDR2 from the germline V gene are SNHLY and FYNNEI. CDR3 length: 14 residues. The CDR3: CASRETGGSEKLFF. As DNA, the CDR3 is TGTGCCAGCAGAGAGACAGGGGGTAGTGAAAAACTGTTTTTT.

V gene TRBV11-2 combines with J gene TRBJ2-1, with D tentatively TRBD1 (5 bases). The CDR3 runs 13 residues. CDR1 is SGHAT and CDR2 is FQNNGV in the germline V gene. The ends were cut back, 0 bases at V and 10 bases at J, with 10 bases in the middle. CDR3 loop: CASSLEGVREQFF. The CDR3 DNA follows: TGTGCCAGCAGCTTAGAAGGGGTCCGGGAGCAGTTCTTC.

Within the sample, this clone is large. The chain recombines TRBV10-3 with TRBJ1-1; D might be TRBD1 (5 bases). Germline loops: CDR1 ENHRY, CDR2 SYGVKD. The V end was cut by 7 bases, the J end by 1 base, with 10 bases between. The CDR3 is 13 residues long. CDR3 sequence: CAINGGENTEAFF. CDR3 nucleotide sequence: TGTGCCATCAACGGGGGTGAGAACACTGAAGCTTTCTTT.